The rows below give T cell receptor beta chains drawn from one sample of a study of human T cells and chemical hapten exposure. TCRdb re-called the RACE reads with MiXCR, one entry per CDR3 protein. The table records approximately 260,000 distinct CDR3 sequences, about 9.4% of them present only once. The sequencing used whole blood, collected in connection with sensitization to the hapten diphenylcyclopropenone (DPC). These receptors came from a middle-aged woman with alopecia areata. Some clones in this sample may be carry-over from other donors' samples. Both conserved end residues are trimmed from each CDR3. Each record gives: J gene, V gene, CDR3 protein.

TRBJ1-2 TRBV20-1 SVNDRDRSNYGYT
TRBJ2-7 TRBV28 ASSLPTGSYRQY
TRBJ1-1 TRBV7-6 ASSPTDRGLIKGNTEAF
TRBJ1-1 TRBV12-3/TRBV12-4 ASRLWGGTEAF
TRBJ1-2 TRBV9 ASSGTGTAYYGYT
TRBJ2-3 TRBV3-1 ASSQVVGTSGDTQY
TRBJ2-1 TRBV5-5 ASSLGVRAGGYNEQF
TRBJ2-2 TRBV5-5 ASSLIRSNTGELF
TRBJ2-1 TRBV5-1 ASSLARGSYNEQF
TRBJ2-3 TRBV29-1 SVEDRGITDTQY
TRBJ1-2 TRBV7-2 ASSYDRQGYGYT
TRBJ1-4 TRBV2 ASSGQGLANEKLF
TRBJ1-5 TRBV20-1 SATRGDRPQH
TRBJ2-1 TRBV7-2 ASSFETSGNEQF